This TCR beta chain emerged from a study of tissue-resident memory T cells in lung cancer (dated by TCRdb to about 2019). Background on the whole study: Paired tumor TRM and tumor non-TRM populations from some 11 lung cancer patients were compared by TCR beta-chain sequencing.

Overall results and qualifications from the work: Compared with tumor non-TRM cells, tumor TRM cells had a significantly more restricted TCR repertoire, with lower Shannon-Wiener and inverse Simpson diversity. On average, expanded clonotypes made up around 72% of tumor TRM repertoires, compared with around 50% of tumor non-TRM repertoires.

This clonotype occurred a few times. Its antigen is not yet known. Base qualities are not provided; no much larger clone lies one nucleotide away. Relative to germline, V is 3 bases shorter and J is 9 bases shorter, with 18 bases between their ends. The germline V gene (reference sequence) supplies CDR1 DFQATT and CDR2 SNEGSKA. Inclusive of the bounding cysteine and phenylalanine, the CDR3 is 14 residues long. The DNA shown is the 42-base CDR3, in frame from base 1. Instrument used: Illumina MiSeq. TCR sequencing libraries incorporated unique molecular identifiers and were indexed with TruSeq single indexes. From the authors' description of their analysis: TCR reads were mapped and error-corrected with MIGEC v1.2.7 and were then analyzed with VDJtools v1.1.7, with default settings applied for both tools. Repertoire diversity was quantified with Shannon-Wiener and inverse Simpson indices computed in VDJtools. A TCRbeta clonotype was defined as expanded when the clonotype met a frequency threshold of at least three. Across the ten or so patients, Wilcoxon rank-sum tests were used for the statistical comparisons of TCR diversity between tumor TRM and non-TRM populations. In TCRdb, the public reads were trimmed at Q25 with fastp and aligned with MiXCR, with productive beta chains retained. CDR3 protein sequences are deduplicated, and each keeps its most common genes and DNA. The V and J calls reflect TCRdb's pipeline rather than the authors' work. For this sample there are more than 250 distinct CDR3 sequences; under 20% appear just once. Roughly a third of the sample is in the top ten clones.

Using a BD FACSAria-II, CD8+ T cells were sorted according to CD103 expression straight into ice-cold TRIzol LS reagent. Freshly resected lung tumor tissue was collected at the time of surgical resection. Fresh cells were subjected to Fc receptor blocking and were subsequently stained for CD45, CD4, CD3, CD8A and CD103, and DAPI was used for live/dead discrimination. A miRNeasy kit was used to purify total RNA from sorted CD103+ and CD103- CD8+ T cells. CD103 expression was used to sort tumor-infiltrating CD8+ cytotoxic T cells, separating tissue-resident memory (TRM) cells from non-TRM cells. The donors were lung cancer patients whose disease was treatment-naive. Patients with respiratory malignancies who were newly diagnosed and untreated were recruited prospectively after referral.

The clonotype originates from a human donor with treatment-naive lung cancer (subtype not recorded). Rearrangement joined TRBV20-1 to TRBJ1-5; a tentative D match to TRBD1 spans 6 bases. The sample was CD103- CD8+ T cells from lung tumor tissue. The cell subset or site label, read with the paper, signifies: non-TRM CD8+ CTLs. The CDR3 has the sequence CSASRDRTTGPQHF. The nucleotide sequence reads TGCAGTGCTAGCCGAGACAGGACGACAGGGCCCCAGCATTTT.